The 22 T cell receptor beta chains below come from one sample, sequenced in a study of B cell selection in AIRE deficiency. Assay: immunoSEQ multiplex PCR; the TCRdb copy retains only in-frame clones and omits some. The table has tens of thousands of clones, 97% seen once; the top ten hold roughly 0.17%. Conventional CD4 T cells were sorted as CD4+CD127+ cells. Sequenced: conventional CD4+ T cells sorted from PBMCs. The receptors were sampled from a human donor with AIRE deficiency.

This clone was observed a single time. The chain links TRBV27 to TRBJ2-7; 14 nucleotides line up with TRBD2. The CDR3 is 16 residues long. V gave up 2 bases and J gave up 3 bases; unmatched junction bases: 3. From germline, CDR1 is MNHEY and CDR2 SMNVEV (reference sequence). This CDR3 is CASSLGGLAGGYEQYF. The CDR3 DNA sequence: TGTGCCAGCAGTTTAGGAGGACTAGCGGGGGGCTACGAGCAGTACTTC.

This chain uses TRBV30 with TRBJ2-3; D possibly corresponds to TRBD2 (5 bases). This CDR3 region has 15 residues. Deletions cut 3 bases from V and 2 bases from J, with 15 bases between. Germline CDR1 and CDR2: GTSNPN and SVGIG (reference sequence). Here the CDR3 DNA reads TGTGCCTGGAGGACTCTGTGGGAGAACACAGATACGCAGTATTTT. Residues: CAWRTLWENTDTQYF.

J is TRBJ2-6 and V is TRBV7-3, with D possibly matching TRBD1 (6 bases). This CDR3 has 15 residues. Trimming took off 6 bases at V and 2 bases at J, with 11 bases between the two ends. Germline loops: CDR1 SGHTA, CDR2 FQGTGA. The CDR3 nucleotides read TGTGCCAGCAGGCCCACAGGGACTGGGGCCAACGTCCTGACTTTC. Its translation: CASRPTGTGANVLTF.

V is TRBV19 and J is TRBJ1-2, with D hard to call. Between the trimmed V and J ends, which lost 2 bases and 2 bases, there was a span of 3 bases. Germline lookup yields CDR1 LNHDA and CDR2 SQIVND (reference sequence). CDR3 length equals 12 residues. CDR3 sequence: CASSIQNYGYTF. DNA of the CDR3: TGTGCCAGTAGTATACAGAACTATGGCTACACCTTC.

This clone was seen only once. DNA of the CDR3: TGTGCCTGGCGGGGACCGGGGATGTTAGCTAACTATGGCTACACCTTC. Encoded protein: CAWRGPGMLANYGYTF. The chain uses TRBV30 and TRBJ1-2; possibly TRBD1 for D (5 bases). CDR1 is GTSNPN, CDR2 SVGIG, per germline (reference sequence). The V end was cut by 5 bases, the J end by 0 bases, with 19 bases between. The CDR3 is 16 residues long.

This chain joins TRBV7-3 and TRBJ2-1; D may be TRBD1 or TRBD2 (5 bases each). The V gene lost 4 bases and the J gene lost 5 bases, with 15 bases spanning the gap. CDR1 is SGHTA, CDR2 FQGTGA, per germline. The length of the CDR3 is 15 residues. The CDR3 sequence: CASSSLGESNNEQFF. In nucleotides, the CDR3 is TGTGCCAGCAGCTCTCTAGGGGAGAGCAACAATGAGCAGTTCTTC.

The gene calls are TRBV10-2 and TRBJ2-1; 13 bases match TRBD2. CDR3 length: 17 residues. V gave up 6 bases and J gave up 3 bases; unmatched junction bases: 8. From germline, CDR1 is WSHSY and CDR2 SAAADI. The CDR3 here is CASRDLTSGRDYNEQFF. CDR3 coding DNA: TGCGCCAGCAGGGACCTAACTAGCGGGAGGGACTACAATGAGCAGTTCTTC.

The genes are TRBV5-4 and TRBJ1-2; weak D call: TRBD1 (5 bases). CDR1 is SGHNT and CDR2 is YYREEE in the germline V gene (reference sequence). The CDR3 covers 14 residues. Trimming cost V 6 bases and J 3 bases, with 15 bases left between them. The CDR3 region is CASTSRGGDYGYTF. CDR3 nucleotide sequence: TGTGCCAGCACGTCCCGGGGCGGGGACTATGGCTACACCTTC.

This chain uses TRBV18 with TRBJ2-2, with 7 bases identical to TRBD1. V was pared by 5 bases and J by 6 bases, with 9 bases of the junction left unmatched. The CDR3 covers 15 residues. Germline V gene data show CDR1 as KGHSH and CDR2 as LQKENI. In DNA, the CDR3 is TGTGCCAGCTCAGACACAGGGGTACAGGCCGGGGAGCTGTTTTTT. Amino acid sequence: CASSDTGVQAGELFF.

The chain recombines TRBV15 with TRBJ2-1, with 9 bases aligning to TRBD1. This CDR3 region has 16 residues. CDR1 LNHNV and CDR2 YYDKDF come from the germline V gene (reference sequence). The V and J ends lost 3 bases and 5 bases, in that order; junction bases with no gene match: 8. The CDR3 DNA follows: TGTGCCACCAGCAGCCTCAGGACAGGGGTTCACAATGAGCAGTTCTTC. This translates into CATSSLRTGVHNEQFF.

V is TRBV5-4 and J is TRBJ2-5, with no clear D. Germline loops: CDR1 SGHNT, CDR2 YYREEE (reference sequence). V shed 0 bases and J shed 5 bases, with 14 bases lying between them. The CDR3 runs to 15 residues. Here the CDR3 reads CASSLVYGREETQYF. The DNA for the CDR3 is TGTGCCAGCAGCTTGGTTTATGGCCGTGAGGAGACCCAGTACTTC.

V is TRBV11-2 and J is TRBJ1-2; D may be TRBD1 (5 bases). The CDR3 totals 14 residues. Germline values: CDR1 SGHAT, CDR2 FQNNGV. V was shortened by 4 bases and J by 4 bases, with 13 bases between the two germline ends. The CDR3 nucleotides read TGTGCCAGCAGCTCGGAGGGGATTCTCTATGGCTACACCTTC. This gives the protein CASSSEGILYGYTF.

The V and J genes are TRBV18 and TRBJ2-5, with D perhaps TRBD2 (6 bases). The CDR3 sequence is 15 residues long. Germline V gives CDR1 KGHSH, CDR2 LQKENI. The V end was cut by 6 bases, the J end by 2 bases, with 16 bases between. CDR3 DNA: TGTGCCAGCTCCTCGGAGGGCCAAAGGCAAGAGACCCAGTACTTC. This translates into CASSSEGQRQETQYF.

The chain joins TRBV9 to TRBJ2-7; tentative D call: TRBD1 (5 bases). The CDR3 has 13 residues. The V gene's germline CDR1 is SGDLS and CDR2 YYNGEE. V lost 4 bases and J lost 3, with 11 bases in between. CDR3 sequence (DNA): TGTGCCAGCAGCACACAGGACGGCTACGAGCAGTACTTC. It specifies CASSTQDGYEQYF.

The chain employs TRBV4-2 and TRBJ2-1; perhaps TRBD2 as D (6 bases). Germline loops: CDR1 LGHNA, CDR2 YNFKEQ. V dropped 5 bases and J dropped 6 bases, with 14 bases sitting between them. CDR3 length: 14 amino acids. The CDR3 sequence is CASSARRGGNEQFF. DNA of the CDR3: TGTGCCAGCAGCGCCAGACGGGGAGGCAATGAGCAGTTCTTC.

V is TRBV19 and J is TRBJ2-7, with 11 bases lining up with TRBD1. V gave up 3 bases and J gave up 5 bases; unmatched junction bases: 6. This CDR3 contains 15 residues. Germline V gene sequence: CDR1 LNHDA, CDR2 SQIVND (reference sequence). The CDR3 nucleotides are TGTGCCAGTAGTATTGGACAGGGGGCGCGAAACGAGCAGTACTTC. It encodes CASSIGQGARNEQYF.

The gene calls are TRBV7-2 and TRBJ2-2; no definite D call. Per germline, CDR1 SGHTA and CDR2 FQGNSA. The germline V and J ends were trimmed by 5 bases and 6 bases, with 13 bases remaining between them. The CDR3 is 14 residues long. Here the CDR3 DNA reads TGTGCCAGCAGCCGAAATAATGGGGCCGGGGAGCTGTTTTTT. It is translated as CASSRNNGAGELFF.

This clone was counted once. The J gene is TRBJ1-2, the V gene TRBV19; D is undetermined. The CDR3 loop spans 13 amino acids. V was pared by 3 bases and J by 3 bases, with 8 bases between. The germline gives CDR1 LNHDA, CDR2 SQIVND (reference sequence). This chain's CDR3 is CASSIAVDYGYTF. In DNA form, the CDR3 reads TGTGCCAGTAGTATCGCGGTCGACTATGGCTACACCTTC.

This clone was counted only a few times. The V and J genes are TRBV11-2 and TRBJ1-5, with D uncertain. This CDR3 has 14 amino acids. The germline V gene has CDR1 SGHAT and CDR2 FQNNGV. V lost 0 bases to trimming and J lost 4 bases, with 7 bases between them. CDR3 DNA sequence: TGTGCCAGCAGCTTAGACAGTCCGAATCAGCCCCAGCATTTT. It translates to CASSLDSPNQPQHF.

The DNA of the CDR3 is TGTGCCAGCAGCCAAGATTATGTCAGGGGAGGCTTCGAAAAACTGTTTTTT. Its protein product is CASSQDYVRGGFEKLFF. This sequence joins TRBV4-2 and TRBJ1-4, with a weak D call TRBD1 (6 bases). The CDR3 sequence is 17 residues long. CDR1 is LGHNA, CDR2 YNFKEQ, per germline. Trimming shortened V by 0 bases and J by 8 bases, and 19 bases separated the two germline ends.

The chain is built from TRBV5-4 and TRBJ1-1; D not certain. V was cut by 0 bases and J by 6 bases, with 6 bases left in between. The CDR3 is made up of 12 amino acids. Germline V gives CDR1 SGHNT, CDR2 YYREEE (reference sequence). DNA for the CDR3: TGTGCCAGCAGCTTGGATTGGGCTGAAGCTTTCTTT. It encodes CASSLDWAEAFF.

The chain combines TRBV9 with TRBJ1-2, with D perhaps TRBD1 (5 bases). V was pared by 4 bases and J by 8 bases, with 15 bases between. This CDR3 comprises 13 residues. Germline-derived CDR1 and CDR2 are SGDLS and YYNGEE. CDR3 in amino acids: CASSPQGLEGYTF. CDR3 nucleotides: TGTGCCAGCAGCCCCCAGGGACTGGAAGGCTACACCTTC.